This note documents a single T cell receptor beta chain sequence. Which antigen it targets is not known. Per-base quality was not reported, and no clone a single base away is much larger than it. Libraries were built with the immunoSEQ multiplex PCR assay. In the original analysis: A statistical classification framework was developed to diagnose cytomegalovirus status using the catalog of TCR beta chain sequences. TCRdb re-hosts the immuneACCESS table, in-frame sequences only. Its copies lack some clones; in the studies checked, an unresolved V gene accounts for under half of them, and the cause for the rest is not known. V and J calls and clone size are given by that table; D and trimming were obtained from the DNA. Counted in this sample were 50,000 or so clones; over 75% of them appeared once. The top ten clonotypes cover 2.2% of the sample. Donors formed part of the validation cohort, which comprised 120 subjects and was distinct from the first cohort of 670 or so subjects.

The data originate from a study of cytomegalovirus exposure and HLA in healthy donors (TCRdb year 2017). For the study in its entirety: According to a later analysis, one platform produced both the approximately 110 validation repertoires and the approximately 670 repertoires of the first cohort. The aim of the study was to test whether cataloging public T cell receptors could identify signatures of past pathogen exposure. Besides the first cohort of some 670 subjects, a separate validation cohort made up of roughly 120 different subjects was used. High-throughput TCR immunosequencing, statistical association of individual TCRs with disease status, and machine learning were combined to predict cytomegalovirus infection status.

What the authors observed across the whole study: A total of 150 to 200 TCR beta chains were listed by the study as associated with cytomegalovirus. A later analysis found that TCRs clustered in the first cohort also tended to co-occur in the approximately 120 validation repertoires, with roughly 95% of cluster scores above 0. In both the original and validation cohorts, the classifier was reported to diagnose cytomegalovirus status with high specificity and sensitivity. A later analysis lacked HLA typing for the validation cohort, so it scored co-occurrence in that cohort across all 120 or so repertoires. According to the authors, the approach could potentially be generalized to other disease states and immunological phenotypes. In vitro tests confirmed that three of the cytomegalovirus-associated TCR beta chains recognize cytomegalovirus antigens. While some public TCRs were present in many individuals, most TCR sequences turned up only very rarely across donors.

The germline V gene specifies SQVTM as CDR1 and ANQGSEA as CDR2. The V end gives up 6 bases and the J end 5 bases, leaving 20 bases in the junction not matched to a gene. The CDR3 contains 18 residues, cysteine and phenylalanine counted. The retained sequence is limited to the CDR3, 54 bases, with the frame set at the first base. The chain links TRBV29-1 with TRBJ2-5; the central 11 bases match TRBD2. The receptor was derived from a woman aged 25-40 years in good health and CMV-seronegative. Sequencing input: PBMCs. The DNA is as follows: TGCAGCGTCCTATATACGACTAGCGGGATGGAGTACGGGGAGACCCAGTACTTC. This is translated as CSVLYTTSGMEYGETQYF.